This TCR beta chain comes out of a study of T cells in Graves' hyperthyroidism and ophthalmopathy. This clonotype was found many times. Amplification yielded TCR beta CDR3 regions, with RNA transcripts as the source. HTBI primers were the set used in a first-round RT-PCR of the TCR CDR3. TCRdb itself ran the multiplex PCR reads through MiXCR, one entry per CDR3 protein. This table has about 400,000 distinct CDR3 sequences, approximately 15% appearing once. CDR1 and CDR2 (germline): MNHEY, SVGEGT. The V gene end was trimmed by 7 bases and the J gene end by 4 bases; junction bases not matched to a gene: 12. The CDR3 is 16 residues long.

The receptor was derived from a young woman with Graves' hyperthyroidism. The sample taken for sequencing was blood. This sequence joins TRBV6-2 or TRBV6-3 and TRBJ2-5; 10 bases are shared with TRBD2. The CDR3 coding sequence is TGTGCCAGCACCACCCGAGCGGGAGGGCCTCCAGAGACCCAGTACTTC. Amino acids: CASTTRAGGPPETQYF.